This T cell receptor beta chain appears in the sequencing data of a study of OX40 agonist ivuxolimab in advanced cancers. Study at large: Males comprised around 80% of the group, whose mean age was approximately 60 years (range roughly 20 to 85).

The CDR3 spans 16 residues. V was shortened by 2 bases and J by 5 bases, with 18 bases between the two germline ends. Looked up from germline, CDR1 is SGHAT and CDR2 is FQDESV (reference sequence). To note about this clone: The target antigen is unknown.

Whole-study results and caveats: Certain nonresponders likewise exhibited a low normalized T-cell clonal expansion.

Sequenced by immunoSEQ multiplex PCR; TCRdb stores in-frame clones only, minus some. The sample has about 150,000 clones; 90% to 95% are singletons. The clonotype originates from an adult with an advanced solid tumor such as melanoma, head and neck, liver or kidney cancer. The chain is built from TRBV11-1 and TRBJ1-1; weak D call: TRBD1 (6 bases). The sample consisted of CD4+ or CD8+ T cells sorted from blood, taken in a trial of the OX40 agonist ivuxolimab. The CDR3 loop reads CASSLRLTGRQTEAFF. The CDR3 DNA reads TGTGCCAGCAGCTTACGCCTCACAGGGAGGCAAACTGAAGCTTTCTTT. The full variable domain, completed using reference TRBV11-1 and TRBJ1-1, is EAEVAQSPRYKITEKSQAVAFWCDPISGHATLYWYRQILGQGPELLVQFQDESVVDDSQLPKDRFSAERLKGVDSTLKIQPAELGDSAMYLCASSLRLTGRQTEAFFGQGTRLTVV.